Listed here are 25 T cell receptor beta chains from one sample, sequenced in a study of immune evolution from preneoplasia to lung adenocarcinoma. Clones were sequenced by immunoSEQ multiplex PCR, and TCRdb holds only the in-frame ones, with some missing. The sample shows 5,000 to 6,500 clones, over 80% of them seen only once. The sample comprised FFPE adjacent normal lung tissue. The receptor set was obtained from a person between 65 and 80 years old with lung adenocarcinoma.

This clone was counted a single time. This chain uses TRBV5-6 with TRBJ1-2, with D possibly matching TRBD1 (5 bases). The CDR3 spans 15 residues. Per germline, CDR1 SGHDT and CDR2 YYEEEE. Trimming took off 3 bases at V and 3 bases at J, with 15 bases between the two ends. In nucleotides, the CDR3 is TGTGCCAGCAGCTGGACCGCAGGGTCGGACTATGGCTACACCTTC. This gives the protein CASSWTAGSDYGYTF.

V is TRBV30 and J is TRBJ1-2, with D unclear. The CDR3 length is 13 residues. V was pared by 1 base and J by 6 bases, with 12 bases between. Germline assignment: CDR1 GTSNPN and CDR2 SVGIG (reference sequence). CDR3 loop: CAWSEGGFDGYTF. CDR3 nucleotides: TGTGCCTGGAGTGAGGGTGGCTTTGATGGCTACACCTTC.

The V gene is TRBV11-2, the J gene TRBJ1-1, with D tentatively TRBD1 (5 bases). The germline CDR1 and CDR2 sequences are SGHAT and FQNNGV. This CDR3 comprises 14 residues. V was trimmed by 2 bases and J by 5 bases, leaving 12 bases between them. The CDR3 sequence is CASSLNPGQTEAFF. The CDR3 region has the DNA TGTGCCAGCAGCTTAAACCCGGGGCAAACTGAAGCTTTCTTT.

The V and J genes are TRBV7-9 and TRBJ2-2, with a possible D match to TRBD1 (5 bases). CDR1 is SEHNR, CDR2 FQNEAQ, per germline (reference sequence). Trimming removed 0 bases from V and 4 bases from J, with 12 bases in between. The CDR3 has 16 amino acids. The CDR3 is CASSLAQAGATGELFF. DNA for the CDR3: TGTGCCAGCAGCTTAGCACAGGCAGGAGCCACCGGGGAGCTGTTTTTT.

The genes are TRBV29-1 and TRBJ1-1; no reliable D call. The V gene lost 6 bases and the J gene lost 4 bases, with 15 bases spanning the gap. The CDR3 totals 13 residues. Germline V CDR1 and CDR2: SQVTM, ANQGSEA. CDR3 sequence: CSVQVGSGTEAFF. CDR3 DNA: TGCAGCGTCCAGGTGGGGTCTGGCACTGAAGCTTTCTTT.

The chain recombines TRBV5-4 with TRBJ2-7; D might be TRBD1 or TRBD2, each matching 5 bases. The V gene's germline CDR1 is SGHNT and CDR2 YYREEE (reference sequence). Trimming took off 0 bases at V and 4 bases at J, with 5 bases between the two ends. The CDR3 extends over 12 amino acids. CDR3 sequence (DNA): TGTGCCAGCAGCTTGGGGGGGTACGAGCAGTACTTC. Translated, it gives CASSLGGYEQYF.

The rearrangement uses TRBV7-2 and TRBJ2-5; maybe TRBD1 (6 bases). V was trimmed by 5 bases and J by 5 bases, leaving 15 bases between them. Per the germline V gene, CDR1 is SGHTA and CDR2 is FQGNSA. The CDR3 totals 14 residues. The CDR3 nucleotides read TGTGCCAGCAGCCGCCAAACAGGGCGGGAGACCCAGTACTTC. Its translation is CASSRQTGRETQYF. The full variable domain, with the rest looked up from reference TRBV7-2 and TRBJ2-5, is GAGVSQSPSNKVTEKGKDVELRCDPISGHTALYWYRQSLGQGLEFLIYFQGNSAPDKSGLPSDRFSAERTGGSVSTLTIQRTQQEDSAVYLCASSRQTGRETQYFGPGTRLLVL.

The genes are TRBV28 and TRBJ1-1, with 8 positions matching TRBD1. The trim removed 5 bases at V and 7 bases at J, leaving 12 bases unmatched. The CDR3 consists of 15 residues. Germline V gene sequence: CDR1 MDHEN, CDR2 SYDVKM. This CDR3 reads CASSPTTGVIFEAFF. The CDR3 bases are TGTGCCAGCAGTCCTACGACAGGGGTTATTTTTGAAGCTTTCTTT.

This clone was detected a few times. This chain uses TRBV28 with TRBJ1-5; 8 positions agree with TRBD1. The germline V gene has CDR1 MDHEN and CDR2 SYDVKM. V shed 2 bases, J shed 0 bases, and the junction held 0 bases outside the gene matches. The CDR3 loop spans 15 amino acids. The CDR3 sequence: CASSLQGASNQPQHF. The CDR3 nucleotides read TGTGCCAGCAGTTTACAGGGGGCTAGCAATCAGCCCCAGCATTTT.

In this sample, this clone is large. CDR3 sequence reads: CASSNTGTQTGNEQFF. CDR3 DNA sequence: TGTGCCAGTAGTAATACCGGGACTCAAACGGGCAATGAGCAGTTCTTC. The chain employs TRBV19 and TRBJ2-1, with D possibly being TRBD2 (6 bases). This CDR3 is built from 16 residues. The germline gives CDR1 LNHDA, CDR2 SQIVND (reference sequence). Trimming removed 4 bases at V and 6 bases at J, with 19 bases between.

The chain recombines TRBV2 with TRBJ2-7; 8 positions match TRBD1. The CDR3 is 15 amino acids. Losses at the gene ends were 6 bases for V and 3 bases for J; bases not matched to a gene: 10. Germline CDR1 SNHLY, CDR2 FYNNEI. The CDR3 region has the DNA TGTGCCAGCAGGGAGCGAACAGGGGGATTCTACGAGCAGTACTTC. It translates to CASRERTGGFYEQYF.

Here the CDR3 reads CSGDSYNEQFF. The DNA for the CDR3 is TGCAGCGGGGACAGCTACAATGAGCAGTTCTTC. The V call is TRBV20-1, the J call TRBJ2-1; 7 positions agree with TRBD1. CDR1 and CDR2 from the germline V gene are DFQATT and SNEGSKA (reference sequence). The CDR3 runs 11 residues.

About this clone itself: Other DNA sequences in this specimen translate into the identical CDR3. The rearrangement links TRBV27 to TRBJ1-2, with 9 bases fitting TRBD1. CDR1 is MNHEY, CDR2 SMNVEV, per germline (reference sequence). V was pared by 3 bases and J by 4 bases, with 6 bases of the junction left unmatched. The CDR3 has 15 residues. As DNA, the CDR3 is TGTGCCAGCAGTTTGGGACAGGGTTTTCGCTATGGCTACACCTTC. This translates into CASSLGQGFRYGYTF.

This sequence joins TRBV5-1 and TRBJ2-1; 13 bases line up with TRBD2. Germline loops: CDR1 SGHRS, CDR2 YFSETQ. This CDR3 has 16 amino acids. V was clipped by 4 bases and J by 4 bases; unmatched bases: 5. Written as DNA, the CDR3 is TGCGCCAGCAGCAAAGGGACTAGCGGGGTGTACAATGAGCAGTTCTTC. Encoded protein: CASSKGTSGVYNEQFF.

CDR3 coding DNA: TGTGCCAGCTCGGGTCCTCGGGGAAACTCTAATGAAAAACTGTTTTTT. It encodes CASSGPRGNSNEKLFF. V is TRBV28 and J is TRBJ1-4; D unclear. CDR1 and CDR2 from the germline V gene are MDHEN and SYDVKM. CDR3 length: 16 residues. Trimming took 8 bases from V and 3 from J, leaving 19 bases between them.

The chain has TRBV28 and TRBJ1-1; weak D call: TRBD1 (5 bases). The CDR3 sequence is 12 residues long. The V and J ends lost 8 bases and 3 bases respectively, with 10 bases between them. Germline-derived CDR1 and CDR2 are MDHEN and SYDVKM. CDR3 sequence (DNA): TGTGCCAGCGGGGAGGGGCACACTGAAGCTTTCTTT. It translates to CASGEGHTEAFF.

The chain couples TRBV13 to TRBJ2-7, with 12 bases fitting TRBD2. The CDR3 loop spans 15 amino acids. Germline-derived CDR1 and CDR2 are PRHDT and FYEKMQ (reference sequence). Trimming cost V 5 bases and J 7 bases; bases outside gene matches: 9. The CDR3: CASSPRTSGVEEQYF. The CDR3 nucleotides read TGTGCCAGCAGCCCAAGGACTAGCGGGGTGGAGGAGCAGTACTTC.

The V gene is TRBV13, the J gene TRBJ2-2; 7 positions agree with TRBD1. This CDR3 has 15 amino acids. The V segment lost 5 bases and the J segment 0 bases; nucleotides outside the gene matches: 3. Germline V lookup: CDR1 PRHDT, CDR2 FYEKMQ (reference sequence). As DNA, the CDR3 is TGTGCCAGCAGCCCGGACAGGACGAACACCGGGGAGCTGTTTTTT. Residues: CASSPDRTNTGELFF.

The chain is built from TRBV6-5 and TRBJ2-5; D could derive from TRBD1 or TRBD2 (5 bases each). Per germline, CDR1 MNHEY and CDR2 SVGAGI. V was pared by 0 bases and J by 2 bases, with 10 bases between. The CDR3 covers 15 residues. The CDR3 is CASSYSPGRQETQYF. For the CDR3, the DNA is TGTGCCAGCAGTTACTCCCCGGGACGGCAAGAGACCCAGTACTTC.

The chain combines TRBV4-2 with TRBJ2-2; a weak D match, TRBD1 (6 bases). This CDR3 comprises 16 residues. Trimming shortened V by 6 bases and J by 0 bases, and 14 bases separated the two germline ends. CDR1 LGHNA and CDR2 YNFKEQ come from the germline V gene. CDR3: CASRDAQGSNTGELFF. The CDR3 DNA sequence: TGTGCCAGCAGGGACGCACAGGGTTCGAACACCGGGGAGCTGTTTTTT.

The chain carries TRBV7-9 and TRBJ1-1; D possibly corresponds to TRBD1 (5 bases). The length of the CDR3 is 17 residues. V shed 3 bases and J shed 0 bases, with 17 bases lying between them. Germline assignment: CDR1 SEHNR and CDR2 FQNEAQ (reference sequence). DNA of the CDR3: TGTGCCAGCAGCTTCAGCAGGCCTGGGGGTATGAACACTGAAGCTTTCTTT. This sequence encodes CASSFSRPGGMNTEAFF.

The chain has TRBV2 and TRBJ2-3; weak D call: TRBD1 (5 bases). CDR1 is SNHLY, CDR2 FYNNEI, per germline. The CDR3 has 15 amino acids. The V end lost 8 bases, the J end lost 2 bases, and 17 bases lay between the germline ends. For the CDR3, the DNA is TGTGCCAGCGGCGAAAGGGCAGGGATCACAGATACGCAGTATTTT. It encodes CASGERAGITDTQYF.

The genes are TRBV28 and TRBJ2-2, with D unresolved. V was pared by 3 bases and J by 3 bases, with 2 bases between. This CDR3 is built from 12 residues. Germline V CDR1 and CDR2: MDHEN, SYDVKM. CDR3 DNA sequence: TGTGCCAGCAGTTTTTACACCGGGGAGCTGTTTTTT. Translated: CASSFYTGELFF.

This chain links TRBV30 with TRBJ1-4; D remains ambiguous. There are 14 residues in the CDR3. Germline V gene sequence: CDR1 GTSNPN, CDR2 SVGIG (reference sequence). The CDR3 sequence is CAGTTGPQREKLFF. For the CDR3, the DNA is TGTGCGGGAACCACCGGGCCGCAACGGGAAAAACTGTTTTTT.

V usage is TRBV6-5 and J usage is TRBJ1-3; no firm D call. Trimming shortened V by 8 bases and J by 4 bases, and 6 bases separated the two germline ends. The germline V gene encodes CDR1 MNHEY and CDR2 SVGAGI. The CDR3 has 11 amino acids. CDR3 loop: CASSTGNTIYF. Here the CDR3 DNA reads TGTGCCAGCTCAACCGGAAACACCATATATTTT.